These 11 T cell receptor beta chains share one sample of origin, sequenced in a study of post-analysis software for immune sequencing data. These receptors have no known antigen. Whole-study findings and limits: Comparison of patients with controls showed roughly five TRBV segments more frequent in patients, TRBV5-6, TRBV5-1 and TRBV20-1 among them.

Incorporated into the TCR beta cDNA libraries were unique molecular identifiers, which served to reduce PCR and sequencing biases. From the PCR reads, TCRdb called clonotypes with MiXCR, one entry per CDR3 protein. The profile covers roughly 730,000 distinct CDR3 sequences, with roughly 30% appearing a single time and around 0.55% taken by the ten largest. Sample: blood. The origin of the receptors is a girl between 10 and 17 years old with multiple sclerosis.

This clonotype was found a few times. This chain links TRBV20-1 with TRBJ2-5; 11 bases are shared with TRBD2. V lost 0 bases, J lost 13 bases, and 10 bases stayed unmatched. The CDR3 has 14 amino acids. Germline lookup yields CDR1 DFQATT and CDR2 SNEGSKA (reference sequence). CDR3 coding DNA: TGCAGTGCTAGAGATTTCAGGGGACTAGCGGTTTCGTACTTC. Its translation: CSARDFRGLAVSYF.

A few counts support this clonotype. The CDR3 nucleotides read TGTGCCATCAGTGAGATTGGGGAAGACGATGGCTACACCTTC. Protein sequence: CAISEIGEDDGYTF. V is TRBV10-3 and J is TRBJ1-2; no reliable D call. V lost 2 bases and J 6 bases, leaving 13 bases between the germline ends. Germline V lookup: CDR1 ENHRY, CDR2 SYGVKD. This CDR3 comprises 14 residues.

CDR3 protein: CVSGAFMNTEAFF. In nucleotides, the CDR3 is TGTGTCAGTGGGGCGTTCATGAACACTGAAGCTTTCTTT. V is TRBV2 and J is TRBJ1-1; tentative D call: TRBD1 (5 bases). From germline, CDR1 is SNHLY and CDR2 FYNNEI. CDR3 size: 13 residues.

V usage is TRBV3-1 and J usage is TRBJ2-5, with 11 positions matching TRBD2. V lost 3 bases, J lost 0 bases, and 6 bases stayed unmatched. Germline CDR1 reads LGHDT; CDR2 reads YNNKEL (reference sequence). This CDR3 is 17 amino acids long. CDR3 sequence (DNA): TGTGCCAGCAGCCAGATACTAGCGGGAGTGAACCAAGAGACCCAGTACTTC. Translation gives CASSQILAGVNQETQYF.

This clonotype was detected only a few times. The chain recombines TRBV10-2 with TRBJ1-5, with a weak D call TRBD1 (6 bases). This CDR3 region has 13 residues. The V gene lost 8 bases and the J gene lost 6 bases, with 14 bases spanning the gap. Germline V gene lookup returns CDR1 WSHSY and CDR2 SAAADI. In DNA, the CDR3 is TGCGCCAGCGGGCAGACAGGAGCTCAGCCCCAGCATTTT. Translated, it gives CASGQTGAQPQHF.

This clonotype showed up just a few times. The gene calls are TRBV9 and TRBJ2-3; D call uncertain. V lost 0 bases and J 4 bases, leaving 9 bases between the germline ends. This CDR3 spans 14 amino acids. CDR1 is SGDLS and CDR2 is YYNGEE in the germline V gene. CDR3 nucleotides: TGTGCCAGCAGCGTAGGTCTGGGCGCAGATACGCAGTATTTT. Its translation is CASSVGLGADTQYF.

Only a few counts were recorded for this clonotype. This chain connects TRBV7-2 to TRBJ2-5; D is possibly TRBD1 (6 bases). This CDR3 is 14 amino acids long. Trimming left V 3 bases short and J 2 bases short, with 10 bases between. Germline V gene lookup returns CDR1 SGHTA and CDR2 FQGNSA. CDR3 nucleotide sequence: TGTGCCAGCAGCTTCCAGGGGAATCAAGAGACCCAGTACTTC. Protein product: CASSFQGNQETQYF.

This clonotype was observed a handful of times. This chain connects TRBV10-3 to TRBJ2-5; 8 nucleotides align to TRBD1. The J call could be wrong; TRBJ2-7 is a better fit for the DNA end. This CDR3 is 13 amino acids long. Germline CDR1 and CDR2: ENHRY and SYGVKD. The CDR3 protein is CAAQQGDLGEQYF. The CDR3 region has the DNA TGTGCCGCCCAACAGGGGGACTTGGGCGAGCAGTACTTC.

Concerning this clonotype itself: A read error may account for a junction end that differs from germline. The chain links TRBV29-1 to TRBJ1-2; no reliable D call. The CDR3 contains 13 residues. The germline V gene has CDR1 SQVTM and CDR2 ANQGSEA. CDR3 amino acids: CSVLSEFNYGCTF. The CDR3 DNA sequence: TGCAGCGTTCTTTCTGAGTTTAACTATGGCTGCACCTTC.

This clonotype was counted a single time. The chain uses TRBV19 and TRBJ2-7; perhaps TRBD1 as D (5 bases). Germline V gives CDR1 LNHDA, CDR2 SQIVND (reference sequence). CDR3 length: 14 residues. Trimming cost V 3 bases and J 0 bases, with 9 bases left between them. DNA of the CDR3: TGTGCCAGTAGTATGTCTGACAGCTCCTACGAGCAGTACTTC. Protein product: CASSMSDSSYEQYF.

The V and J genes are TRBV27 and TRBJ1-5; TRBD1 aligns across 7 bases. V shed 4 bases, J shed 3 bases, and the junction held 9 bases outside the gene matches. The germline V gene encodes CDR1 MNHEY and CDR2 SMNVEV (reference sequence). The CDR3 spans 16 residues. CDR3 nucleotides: TGTGCCAGCAGTTCAAAATGGGGACAGAACAATCAGCCCCAGCATTTT. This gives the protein CASSSKWGQNNQPQHF.